Listed below are T cell receptor beta chains from one sample, sequenced in a study of blood T cell repertoires in COVID-19. Sequenced by immunoSEQ multiplex PCR; TCRdb stores in-frame clones only, minus some. Of about 50,000 clones listed, 83% were seen once; the top ten hold roughly a sixth. Sequences were obtained from peripheral blood. Receptors originate from a man aged 40-50 years with acute or convalescent COVID-19. The CDR3 runs from the conserved cysteine through the conserved F or W. The D gene is left open where the match is weak. Size values are once, few and many counts, or a class for expanded clones, and some rows have none.

J gene: TRBJ1-5; D gene: TRBD1; clone size: .; V gene: TRBV5-6; CDR3 DNA: TGTGCCAGCAGCCCACGGGACAGGCGACAGCCCCAGCATTTT; CDR3 protein: CASSPRDRRQPQHF
J gene: TRBJ1-3; D gene: .; clone size: many; V gene: TRBV7-2; CDR3 DNA: TGTGCCAGCAGCTCTCAAACGGTATCTGGAAACACCATATATTTT; CDR3 protein: CASSSQTVSGNTIYF
J gene: TRBJ1-1; D gene: TRBD1; clone size: .; V gene: TRBV11-3; CDR3 DNA: TGTGCCAGCAGCTTAGTAGCAGGGGGCAGCATGAACACTGAAGCTTTCTTT; CDR3 protein: CASSLVAGGSMNTEAFF
J gene: TRBJ1-1; D gene: TRBD1; clone size: .; V gene: TRBV4-1; CDR3 DNA: TGCGCCAGCAGCCAAGAAAGGGCAGGGGGGAAAGCTTTCTTT; CDR3 protein: CASSQERAGGKAFF
J gene: TRBJ1-6; D gene: TRBD1; clone size: .; V gene: TRBV19; CDR3 DNA: TGTGCCAGTAGTTGGACAGGGAATAATTCACCCCTCCACTTT; CDR3 protein: CASSWTGNNSPLHF
J gene: TRBJ1-2; D gene: TRBD1; clone size: .; V gene: TRBV5-1; CDR3 DNA: TGCGCCAGCAGCTTGAAAGGGGGCAACTATGGCTACACCTTC; CDR3 protein: CASSLKGGNYGYTF
J gene: TRBJ1-4; D gene: .; clone size: .; V gene: TRBV19; CDR3 DNA: TGTGCCAGTAGTATAGAAGGACAGAATGAAAAACTGTTTTTT; CDR3 protein: CASSIEGQNEKLFF
J gene: TRBJ1-3; D gene: .; clone size: .; V gene: TRBV5-1; CDR3 DNA: TGCGCCAGCAGCTCTCAAGGGAGCTCTGGAAACACCATATATTTT; CDR3 protein: CASSSQGSSGNTIYF
J gene: TRBJ1-4; D gene: .; clone size: once; V gene: TRBV9; CDR3 DNA: TGTGCCAGCAGCGTAGAGTCTAGACCAACTAATGAAAAACTGTTTTTT; CDR3 protein: CASSVESRPTNEKLFF
J gene: TRBJ1-1; D gene: TRBD1; clone size: .; V gene: TRBV12-3/TRBV12-4; CDR3 DNA: TGTGCCAGCAGCACAGGGGCCGAAGCTTTCTTT; CDR3 protein: CASSTGAEAFF
J gene: TRBJ2-1; D gene: TRBD1; clone size: .; V gene: TRBV28; CDR3 DNA: TGTGCCAGCAGTCGACAGGGGGCGTTTGATAATGAGCAGTTCTTC; CDR3 protein: CASSRQGAFDNEQFF
J gene: TRBJ1-3; D gene: .; clone size: .; V gene: TRBV30; CDR3 DNA: TGTGCCTGGAGGAGGCATCCAAGCTCTGGAAACACCATATATTTT; CDR3 protein: CAWRRHPSSGNTIYF
J gene: TRBJ2-7; D gene: TRBD2; clone size: few; V gene: TRBV5-1; CDR3 DNA: TGCGCCAGCAGCTTGGATAGCGGGGAAGAGCAGTACTTC; CDR3 protein: CASSLDSGEEQYF
J gene: TRBJ2-1; D gene: TRBD2; clone size: .; V gene: TRBV11-2; CDR3 DNA: TGTGCCAGCAGCACAGTTAGCGGGGGGCGGGCCAATGAGCAGTTCTTC; CDR3 protein: CASSTVSGGRANEQFF
J gene: TRBJ2-5; D gene: TRBD2; clone size: .; V gene: TRBV5-1; CDR3 DNA: TGCGCCAGCAGCTTGAAGCGGGGGGGCCGAGAGACCCAGTACTTC; CDR3 protein: CASSLKRGGRETQYF
J gene: TRBJ1-4; D gene: TRBD1; clone size: .; V gene: TRBV2; CDR3 DNA: TGTGCCAGCAGCGCGGGACAGGGAAGAGAAAAACTGTTTTTT; CDR3 protein: CASSAGQGREKLFF
J gene: TRBJ2-2; D gene: TRBD2; clone size: .; V gene: TRBV27; CDR3 DNA: TGTGCCAGCATTAAAGCGGGGGGGCGTCGGGTGAGCGGGGAGCTGTTTTTT; CDR3 protein: CASIKAGGRRVSGELFF
J gene: TRBJ1-2; D gene: TRBD1; clone size: .; V gene: TRBV6-5; CDR3 DNA: TGTGCCAGCAGCCTTCATTCGACAGGGGGCTATGGCTACACCTTC; CDR3 protein: CASSLHSTGGYGYTF
J gene: TRBJ2-1; D gene: .; clone size: .; V gene: TRBV20-1; CDR3 DNA: TGCAGTGCTAGTTACCACGACGGGTACAATGAGCAGTTCTTC; CDR3 protein: CSASYHDGYNEQFF
J gene: TRBJ2-7; D gene: TRBD1; clone size: .; V gene: TRBV5-5; CDR3 DNA: TGTGCCAGCAGCTCGAAACCCCCCGGGACAGGGGCTGACGAGCAGTACTTC; CDR3 protein: CASSSKPPGTGADEQYF
J gene: TRBJ2-7; D gene: TRBD2; clone size: .; V gene: TRBV25-1; CDR3 DNA: TGTGCCAGCAGTGAAATTCCTAGCGGGAGGCCCTCAGCCGAGCAGTACTTC; CDR3 protein: CASSEIPSGRPSAEQYF
J gene: TRBJ2-1; D gene: .; clone size: few; V gene: TRBV7-6; CDR3 DNA: TGTGCCAGCAGCATAACACCTTACAATGAGCAGTTCTTC; CDR3 protein: CASSITPYNEQFF
J gene: TRBJ2-7; D gene: TRBD2; clone size: .; V gene: TRBV7-6; CDR3 DNA: TGTGCCAGCAGCCCCTGGTCGGGACTAGCGGGAGGTGAGCAGTACTTC; CDR3 protein: CASSPWSGLAGGEQYF
J gene: TRBJ1-6; D gene: TRBD1; clone size: .; V gene: TRBV27; CDR3 DNA: TGTGCCAGCGGAAGACAGGGGGCCATAAGGTATTCACCCCTCCACTTT; CDR3 protein: CASGRQGAIRYSPLHF
J gene: TRBJ1-1; D gene: .; clone size: .; V gene: TRBV30; CDR3 DNA: TGTGCCTGGAGTGTATCGGGGGGAGCTCGTGAAGCTTTCTTT; CDR3 protein: CAWSVSGGAREAFF
J gene: TRBJ2-2; D gene: .; clone size: few; V gene: TRBV18; CDR3 DNA: TGTGCCAGCTCACCACGAAACACTAAAAGTTCCGGGGAGCTGTTTTTT; CDR3 protein: CASSPRNTKSSGELFF
J gene: TRBJ2-1; D gene: .; clone size: .; V gene: TRBV3-1/TRBV3-2; CDR3 DNA: TGTGCCAGCAGCCAAGGGACAAACAATGAGCAGTTCTTC; CDR3 protein: CASSQGTNNEQFF
J gene: TRBJ2-5; D gene: TRBD1; clone size: .; V gene: TRBV7-2; CDR3 DNA: TGTGCCAGCAGCTTAGCCGGGACAGGGGGGGAGACCCAGTACTTC; CDR3 protein: CASSLAGTGGETQYF
J gene: TRBJ1-2; D gene: .; clone size: .; V gene: TRBV7-9; CDR3 DNA: TGTGCCAGCACATGGGCAGGAAACTTTAACTATGGCTACACCTTC; CDR3 protein: CASTWAGNFNYGYTF
J gene: TRBJ1-4; D gene: TRBD1; clone size: .; V gene: TRBV29-1; CDR3 DNA: TGCAGCGTCGTTCCGGGACAGGGAGGGTCGGGCGAAAAACTGTTTTTT; CDR3 protein: CSVVPGQGGSGEKLFF
J gene: TRBJ2-5; D gene: TRBD1; clone size: .; V gene: TRBV18; CDR3 DNA: TGTGCCAGCTCACGGGACAGAAAAGAGACCCAGTACTTC; CDR3 protein: CASSRDRKETQYF
J gene: TRBJ2-4; D gene: TRBD2; clone size: few; V gene: TRBV6-5; CDR3 DNA: TGTGCCAGCAGTACTAGCGGGGGTTTTAGCGACATTCAGTACTTC; CDR3 protein: CASSTSGGFSDIQYF
J gene: TRBJ2-3; D gene: TRBD2; clone size: .; V gene: TRBV10-3; CDR3 DNA: TGTGCCATCAGTAGTAGCGGGAACACAGATACGCAGTATTTT; CDR3 protein: CAISSSGNTDTQYF
J gene: TRBJ1-5; D gene: .; clone size: .; V gene: TRBV12-3/TRBV12-4; CDR3 DNA: TGTGCCAGCACTTTCGGGGGGGGTCAGCCCCAGCATTTT; CDR3 protein: CASTFGGGQPQHF
J gene: TRBJ2-7; D gene: TRBD2; clone size: .; V gene: TRBV6-5; CDR3 DNA: TGTGCCAGCAGTTACCTTAGCGGGAGGTCGGTCGAGCAGTACTTC; CDR3 protein: CASSYLSGRSVEQYF
J gene: TRBJ2-5; D gene: .; clone size: .; V gene: TRBV7-2; CDR3 DNA: TGTGCCAGCAGCCTAGACTATACACTCGGGGAGACCCAGTACTTC; CDR3 protein: CASSLDYTLGETQYF
J gene: TRBJ2-1; D gene: TRBD2; clone size: .; V gene: TRBV24-1; CDR3 DNA: TGTGCCACCAGTGATTTTGGGACTAGCTGGTTCTTC; CDR3 protein: CATSDFGTSWFF